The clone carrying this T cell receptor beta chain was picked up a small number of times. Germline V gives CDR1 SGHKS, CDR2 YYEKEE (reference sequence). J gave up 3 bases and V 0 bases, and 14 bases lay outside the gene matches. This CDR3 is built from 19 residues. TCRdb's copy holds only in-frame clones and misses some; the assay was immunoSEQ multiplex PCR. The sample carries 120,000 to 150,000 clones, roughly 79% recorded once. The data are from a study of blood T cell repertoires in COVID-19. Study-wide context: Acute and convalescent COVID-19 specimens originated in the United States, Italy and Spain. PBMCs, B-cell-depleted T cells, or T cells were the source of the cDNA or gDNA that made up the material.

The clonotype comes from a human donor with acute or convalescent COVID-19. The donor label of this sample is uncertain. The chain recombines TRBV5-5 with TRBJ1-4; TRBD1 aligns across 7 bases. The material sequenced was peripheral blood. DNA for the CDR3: TGTGCCAGCAGCTTGGCCCTGGACAGGAGGGGGACAGCTAATGAAAAACTGTTTTTT. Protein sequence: CASSLALDRRGTANEKLFF.